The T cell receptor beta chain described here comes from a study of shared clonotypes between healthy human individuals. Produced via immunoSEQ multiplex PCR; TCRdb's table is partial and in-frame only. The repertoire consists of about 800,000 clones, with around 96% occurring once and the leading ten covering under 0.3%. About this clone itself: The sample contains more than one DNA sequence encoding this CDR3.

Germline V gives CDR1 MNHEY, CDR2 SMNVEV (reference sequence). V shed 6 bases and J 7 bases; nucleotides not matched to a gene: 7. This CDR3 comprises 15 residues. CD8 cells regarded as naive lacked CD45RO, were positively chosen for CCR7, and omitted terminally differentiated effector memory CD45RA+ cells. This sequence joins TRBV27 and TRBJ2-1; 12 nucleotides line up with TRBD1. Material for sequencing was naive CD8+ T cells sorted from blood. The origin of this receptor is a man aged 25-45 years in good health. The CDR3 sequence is CASSPGTGGRNEQFF. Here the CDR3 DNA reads TGTGCCAGCAGCCCCGGGACAGGGGGCAGGAATGAGCAGTTCTTC.